A selection of T cell receptor beta chains follows, all from one sample in a study of blood T cell repertoires in COVID-19. The data were produced by immunoSEQ multiplex PCR, yet TCRdb's version contains in-frame clones alone and is incomplete. The sample lists 300,000 to 400,000 clones, about 87% occurring once. The sample comprised PBMCs or T cells enriched from blood (not recorded which). The receptors come from a man aged 25-45 years who had recovered from COVID-19. Both conserved end residues are part of each CDR3. A D gene is named only where the DNA matches it firmly. Clone size, where shown, is once, few, many, or a class for clones that have expanded.

j_gene	len	d_gene	abundance	v_gene	CDR3aa	CDR3nt
TRBJ1-6	14	-	-	TRBV30	CAWSVGSTNSPLHF	TGTGCCTGGAGTGTCGGGTCGACTAATTCACCCCTCCACTTT
TRBJ2-7	12	TRBD1	-	TRBV27	CASSGTGGPQYF	TGTGCCAGCAGTGGGACAGGGGGCCCGCAGTACTTC
TRBJ2-7	15	-	few	TRBV3-1/TRBV3-2	CASSQDLARSYEQYF	TGTGCCAGCAGCCAAGACTTGGCCAGATCCTACGAGCAGTACTTC
TRBJ2-7	15	TRBD1	-	TRBV27	CASSLSDRGPYEQYF	TGTGCCAGCAGTTTATCAGACAGGGGGCCCTACGAGCAGTACTTC
TRBJ1-6	17	-	-	TRBV27	CASSLHPSYLENSPLHF	TGTGCCAGCAGTTTACATCCCTCCTACCTAGAAAATTCACCCCTCCACTTT
TRBJ1-5	14	-	-	TRBV24-1	CATSAVGAVKPQHF	TGTGCCACCAGTGCGGTTGGGGCAGTGAAGCCCCAGCATTTT
TRBJ2-7	14	-	once	TRBV10-2	CASRDPGQSYEQYF	TGCGCCAGCAGAGACCCGGGACAAAGCTACGAGCAGTACTTC
TRBJ2-5	14	TRBD1	-	TRBV11-1	CASSPRTGPETQYF	TGTGCCAGCAGCCCTCGGACAGGACCAGAGACCCAGTACTTC
TRBJ2-2	14	-	-	TRBV10-3	CAISTGGDSGELFF	TGTGCCATAAGCACAGGGGGGGATTCCGGGGAGCTGTTTTTT
TRBJ1-6	14	TRBD1	-	TRBV9	CASSPGGGGSPLHF	TGTGCCAGCAGCCCAGGGGGCGGGGGTTCACCCCTCCACTTT
TRBJ2-1	14	-	-	TRBV2	CASRGTEGYNEQFF	TGTGCCAGCAGGGGGACGGAGGGATACAATGAGCAGTTCTTC
TRBJ2-4	16	TRBD1	-	TRBV5-4	CASSPRTGAAGNIQYF	TGTGCCAGCAGCCCCCGGACAGGAGCGGCTGGTAACATTCAGTACTTC
TRBJ2-3	12	-	-	TRBV15	CATSNRVDTQYF	TGTGCCACCAGCAACAGGGTGGATACGCAGTATTTT
TRBJ2-1	17	-	-	TRBV5-6	CASSLAEGLSSYNEQFF	TGTGCCAGCAGCTTGGCTGAAGGACTCAGCTCCTACAATGAGCAGTTCTTC
TRBJ2-5	13	-	-	TRBV28	CASRSQGWETQYF	TGTGCCAGCAGGAGCCAGGGGTGGGAGACCCAGTACTTC
TRBJ2-1	21	TRBD2	-	TRBV6-6	CASSPRGGLAGGKSSYNEQFF	TGTGCCAGCAGTCCTCGAGGTGGACTAGCGGGGGGGAAAAGCTCCTACAATGAGCAGTTCTTC
TRBJ1-5	15	-	-	TRBV5-4	CASSRGGPGDQPQHF	TGTGCCAGCAGCCGCGGGGGCCCAGGGGATCAGCCCCAGCATTTT
TRBJ1-5	15	TRBD1	-	TRBV28	CASRPLGRRQGPQHF	TGTGCCAGCAGGCCCCTCGGACGTCGACAGGGGCCCCAGCATTTT
TRBJ1-2	13	-	-	TRBV6-5	CASTPGQIDGYTF	TGTGCCAGCACCCCCGGACAAATAGATGGCTACACCTTC
TRBJ2-5	15	TRBD2	once	TRBV28	CASSLASGGVETQYF	TGTGCCAGCAGTTTGGCTAGCGGGGGTGTAGAGACCCAGTACTTC
TRBJ2-1	14	-	-	TRBV7-2	CASSLEILRSEQFF	TGTGCCAGCAGCTTAGAAATCCTGCGGAGTGAGCAGTTCTTC
TRBJ2-7	12	-	-	TRBV7-9	CASSPSSYEQYF	TGTGCCAGCAGCCCGAGCTCCTACGAGCAGTACTTC
TRBJ1-1	11	-	-	TRBV6-5	CASSYAGEAFF	TGTGCCAGCAGTTACGCGGGGGAAGCTTTCTTT
TRBJ1-2	14	TRBD1	few	TRBV28	CASSFRDRAYGYTF	TGTGCCAGCAGTTTTAGGGACAGAGCGTATGGCTACACCTTC
TRBJ2-7	13	TRBD1	-	TRBV11-2	CASTRDRGYEQYF	TGTGCCAGCACCCGGGACAGGGGCTACGAGCAGTACTTC
TRBJ2-1	17	TRBD2	-	TRBV18	CASSKRGDSGLGNEQFF	TGTGCCAGCTCAAAACGAGGGGATAGCGGGCTGGGCAATGAGCAGTTCTTC
TRBJ1-1	14	-	-	TRBV5-1	CASSFVGRETEAFF	TGCGCCAGCAGCTTTGTAGGCAGGGAAACTGAAGCTTTCTTT
TRBJ2-5	15	TRBD1	-	TRBV3-1/TRBV3-2	CASSQGTGYQETQYF	TGTGCCAGCAGCCAAGGGACAGGGTACCAAGAGACCCAGTACTTC
TRBJ1-5	13	-	-	TRBV9	CASSVGEGQPQHF	TGTGCCAGCAGCGTAGGGGAGGGGCAGCCCCAGCATTTT
TRBJ1-1	13	-	-	TRBV9	CASSEGLITEAFF	TGTGCCAGCAGCGAGGGACTGATCACTGAAGCTTTCTTT
TRBJ1-4	14	TRBD1	-	TRBV2	CASSSQGINEKLFF	TGTGCCAGCAGTTCACAGGGGATTAATGAAAAACTGTTTTTT
TRBJ2-3	18	-	-	TRBV21-1	CASDPRFREREETDTQYF	TGTGCCAGCGATCCCAGGTTTCGGGAAAGGGAGGAAACAGATACGCAGTATTTT
TRBJ1-2	12	-	-	TRBV19	CASSINRDGYTF	TGTGCCAGTAGTATAAACAGGGATGGCTACACCTTC
TRBJ1-4	14	-	-	TRBV9	CASSSLADNEKLFF	TGTGCCAGTTCCTCCCTAGCTGATAATGAAAAACTGTTTTTT
TRBJ1-4	13	-	-	TRBV6-5	CASSYKDREKLFF	TGTGCCAGCAGTTACAAGGACAGAGAAAAACTGTTTTTT
TRBJ2-7	16	-	-	TRBV7-6	CASSLLPPGEPYEQYF	TGTGCCAGCAGCTTATTGCCCCCGGGGGAGCCCTACGAGCAGTACTTC
TRBJ1-4	14	-	-	TRBV30	CAWSDSGRGEKLFF	TGTGCCTGGAGTGATTCCGGGAGGGGTGAAAAACTGTTTTTT
TRBJ2-7	13	-	-	TRBV29-1	CSVLGTRFDEQYF	TGCAGCGTTCTGGGTACTAGGTTCGACGAGCAGTACTTC
TRBJ1-1	18	TRBD1	-	TRBV5-1	CASSLGAGTGGLGTEAFF	TGCGCCAGCAGCTTGGGGGCCGGGACAGGGGGTCTGGGAACTGAAGCTTTCTTT
TRBJ2-1	15	-	-	TRBV19	CASSIWLKGEYEQFF	TGTGCCAGTAGTATTTGGTTGAAGGGAGAATATGAGCAGTTCTTC
TRBJ2-5	15	-	-	TRBV2	CASSRIRDNQETQYF	TGTGCCAGCAGTCGAATCCGGGACAACCAAGAGACCCAGTACTTC
TRBJ1-5	15	-	-	TRBV3-1/TRBV3-2	CASSPQNREDQPQHF	TGTGCCAGCAGCCCCCAAAATAGGGAGGATCAGCCCCAGCATTTT
TRBJ2-3	18	TRBD2	-	TRBV6-4	CASSDSNSTSGGPDTQYF	TGTGCCAGCAGTGACTCGAACTCAACTAGCGGGGGGCCAGATACGCAGTATTTT